This T cell receptor beta chain is from a study of cytomegalovirus exposure and HLA in healthy donors. Concerning this clone: What it binds is not known.

Study-wide results and caveats: The records held CMV serostatus as the only immune exposure information. Most subjects' HLA-A and HLA-B alleles were reportedly predicted from TCR beta sequences. Later work found most CMV-associated TCR beta chains apparently HLA-restricted. Analysis was carried out at a later point, and it linked a missense DCLRE1C variant to TCR beta V- and J-gene trimming.

Researchers ran the PCR with 60 Vbeta and 13 Jbeta primers. The protocol was immunoSEQ multiplex PCR, while the TCRdb copy is restricted to in-frame clones and leaves out a portion. The sample lists 60,000 to 80,000 clones; 70% to 85% were seen once. This receptor was identified in a woman in her twenties or thirties in good health and CMV-seronegative. The sequencing input was PBMCs.

Written as DNA, the CDR3 is TGTGCCAGCAGCTTTGGACAGGGAGTGTGGTATGGCTACACCTTC. It specifies CASSFGQGVWYGYTF. This chain uses TRBV11-2 with TRBJ1-2, with 8 bases aligning to TRBD1. CDR1 is SGHAT and CDR2 is FQNNGV in the germline V gene. With V trimmed by 3 bases and J by 5 bases, 8 bases remained unmatched. The CDR3 length is 15 residues. Drawing the rest from reference TRBV11-2 and TRBJ1-2, the complete variable domain is EAGVAQSPRYKIIEKRQSVAFWCNPISGHATLYWYQQILGQGPKLLIQFQNNGVVDDSQLPKDRFSAERLKGVDSTLKIQPAKLEDSAVYLCASSFGQGVWYGYTFGSGTRLTVV.